Below, 8 T cell receptor beta chains from the same sample are listed, as sequenced in a study of CD8+CD57+ T cells in acquired aplastic anemia. Profiling of TCR beta VDJ combinations and CDR3 sequences used genomic DNA as template. TCRdb used MiXCR to reprocess the reads, holding one entry per CDR3 protein. The data contain approximately 180,000 distinct CDR3 sequences, less than 65% of them seen just once; the ten biggest clones take up roughly 43%. Patients who underwent sequencing had shown CD8+CD57+ cell expansion by flow cytometry. The sample consisted of sorted CD4+, CD8+, or CD8+CD57+ T cells (not recorded which) from PBMCs. The source of these receptors is a human donor with aplastic anemia.

As regards this clonotype: Since no conserved phenylalanine or tryptophan closes the CDR3, a read error is the likely cause. The rearrangement uses TRBV29-1 and TRBJ2-3, with 7 bases that match TRBD1. Germline values: CDR1 SQVTM, CDR2 ANQGSEA. The CDR3 contains 13 residues. The V segment lost 2 bases and the J segment 6 bases; nucleotides outside the gene matches: 5. The CDR3 region is CSVEKDRCDTQYV. The CDR3 region has the DNA TGCAGCGTTGAAAAGGACAGGTGTGATACGCAGTATGTT.

This clonotype came up many times. V usage is TRBV7-9 and J usage is TRBJ2-3; TRBD2 agrees at 10 bases. Trimming took 2 bases from V and 0 from J; bases not matched to a gene: 5. This CDR3 is 17 amino acids long. Germline assignment: CDR1 SEHNR and CDR2 FQNEAQ (reference sequence). The CDR3 is CASSLLLAGASTDTQYF. DNA of the CDR3: TGTGCCAGCAGCTTACTCCTAGCGGGGGCTAGCACAGATACGCAGTATTTT.

The V and J genes are TRBV20-1 and TRBJ1-6; the D gene is possibly TRBD1 (6 bases). CDR3 size: 15 residues. V was cut by 4 bases and J by 8 bases, with 18 bases left in between. Germline CDR1 is DFQATT and CDR2 is SNEGSKA (reference sequence). The CDR3 DNA reads as TGCAGTGCTATAACCGGACAGCGGGTACATTCACCCCTCCACTTT. The encoded protein is CSAITGQRVHSPLHF.

The rearrangement joins TRBV7-2 to TRBJ1-5; no firm D call. The CDR3 runs to 14 residues. Per the germline V gene, CDR1 is SGHTA and CDR2 is FQGNSA. Trimming removed 1 base from V and 4 bases from J, with 8 bases in between. The CDR3 coding sequence is TGTGCCAGCAGCTTAGGATCAGCTAATCAGCCCCAGCATTTT. Protein product: CASSLGSANQPQHF.

This clonotype was counted only a few times. This may stem from a read error, because a much larger clone lies one nucleotide away. This rearrangement joins TRBV6-1 to TRBJ1-5; weak D call: TRBD1 (6 bases). CDR1 is MNHNS, CDR2 SASEGT, per germline. V dropped 6 bases and J dropped 2 bases, with 14 bases sitting between them. This CDR3 region has 15 residues. CDR3: CASREAGAGNQPQHF. The CDR3 nucleotides are TGTGCCAGCAGGGAGGCAGGGGCGGGCAATCAGCCCCAGCATTTT.

This clonotype was seen only a few times. The chain links TRBV4-1 to TRBJ2-1, with TRBD2 matching over 7 bases. This CDR3 comprises 16 residues. CDR1 MGHRA and CDR2 YSYEKL come from the germline V gene. Trimming took 1 base from V and 4 from J; bases not matched to a gene: 7. CDR3 in amino acids: CASSQGTGGIYNEQFF. The DNA for the CDR3 is TGCGCCAGCAGCCAAGGTACCGGGGGGATTTACAATGAGCAGTTCTTC.

This clonotype was seen many times. The gene calls are TRBV5-5 and TRBJ1-2, with TRBD1 matching 7 bases. Unmatched junction bases numbered 11, after V lost 3 bases and J lost 3 bases. The germline CDR1 and CDR2 sequences are SGHKS and YYEKEE (reference sequence). The CDR3 spans 16 residues. The CDR3 region has the DNA TGTGCCAGCAGCTCGTATATTTCCGGGACAGACTATGGCTACACCTTC. It specifies CASSSYISGTDYGYTF.

The sample holds many counts of this clonotype. J is TRBJ1-3 and V is TRBV20-1; weak D call: TRBD1 (5 bases). The length of the CDR3 is 14 residues. Germline V gene data show CDR1 as DFQATT and CDR2 as SNEGSKA (reference sequence). The ends were cut back, 0 bases at V and 0 bases at J, with 6 bases in the middle. CDR3 residues: CSAREGDSGNTIYF. CDR3 bases: TGCAGTGCTAGAGAGGGGGACTCTGGAAACACCATATATTTT.